The source of this T cell receptor (gamma chain) is a study of Vδ1+ human thymocytes. Study conclusions and caveats: Unexpected Vdelta2 sequences could cause misinterpretation of bulk repertoire data. Thymic TRG and TRD repertoires appeared highly polyclonal, with Gaussian CDR3 length distributions. About 20% of thymic delta-chain sequences were Vdelta2, with few Vdelta3, unlike blood Vdelta1+ controls.

The CDR3 consists of 13 residues. The ends lost 1 base at V and 5 bases at J; junction bases unmatched: 5. CDR1 is VTNTFY, CDR2 YDVSTARD, per germline (reference sequence). There are a few counts of this clone. Its antigen is not identified. Since a much larger clone is just one base distant, this may be a read error. The template was reverse-transcribed extracted RNA. Pooled V-gene forward primers with one constant-region reverse primer generated the CDR3 amplicons by multiplex PCR. TCRdb reprocessed the multiplex PCR reads through CATT. This sample has about 36,000 gamma-chain clones, with 20% to 25% found just once. Vdelta1+ thymocyte sorts reached between roughly 96% and 99.6% purity.

The material sequenced was Vdelta1+ gamma-delta thymocytes from the thymus. The subset is: FACS-sorted CD3+ TCRalphabeta- TCRVdelta1+ TCRVdelta2- thymocytes. This receptor was obtained from a girl under two years old who had congenital heart surgery. This chain connects TRGV3 to TRGJ1 or TRGJ2. CDR3 in amino acids: CATWDSRHYKKLF. The CDR3 bases are TGTGCCACCTGGGACAGCCGGCATTATAAGAAACTCTTT.